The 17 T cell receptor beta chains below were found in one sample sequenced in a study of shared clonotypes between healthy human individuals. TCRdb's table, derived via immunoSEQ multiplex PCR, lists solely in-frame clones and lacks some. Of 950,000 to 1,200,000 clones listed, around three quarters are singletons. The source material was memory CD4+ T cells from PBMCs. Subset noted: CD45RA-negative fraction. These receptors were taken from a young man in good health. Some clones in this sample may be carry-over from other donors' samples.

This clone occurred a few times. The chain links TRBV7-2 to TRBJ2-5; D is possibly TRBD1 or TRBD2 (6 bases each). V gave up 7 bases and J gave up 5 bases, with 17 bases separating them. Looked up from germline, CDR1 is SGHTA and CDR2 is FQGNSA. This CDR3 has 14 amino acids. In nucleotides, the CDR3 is TGTGCCAGCAACCCCGGGGGCTCATCTGAGACCCAGTACTTC. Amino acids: CASNPGGSSETQYF. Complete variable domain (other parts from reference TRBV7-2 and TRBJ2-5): GAGVSQSPSNKVTEKGKDVELRCDPISGHTALYWYRQSLGQGLEFLIYFQGNSAPDKSGLPSDRFSAERTGGSVSTLTIQRTQQEDSAVYLCASNPGGSSETQYFGPGTRLLVL.

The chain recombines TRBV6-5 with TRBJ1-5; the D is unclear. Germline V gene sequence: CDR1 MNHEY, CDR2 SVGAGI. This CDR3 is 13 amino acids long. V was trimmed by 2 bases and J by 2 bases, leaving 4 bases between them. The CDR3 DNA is TGTGCCAGCAGTTACGTGCGCAATCAGCCCCAGCATTTT. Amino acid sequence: CASSYVRNQPQHF.

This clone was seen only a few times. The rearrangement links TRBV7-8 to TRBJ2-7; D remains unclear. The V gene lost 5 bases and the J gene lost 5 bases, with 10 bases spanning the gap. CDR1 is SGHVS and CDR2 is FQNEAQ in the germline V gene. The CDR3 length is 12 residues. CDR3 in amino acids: CASSRDKDEQYF. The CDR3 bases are TGTGCCAGCAGCCGCGACAAGGACGAGCAGTACTTC.

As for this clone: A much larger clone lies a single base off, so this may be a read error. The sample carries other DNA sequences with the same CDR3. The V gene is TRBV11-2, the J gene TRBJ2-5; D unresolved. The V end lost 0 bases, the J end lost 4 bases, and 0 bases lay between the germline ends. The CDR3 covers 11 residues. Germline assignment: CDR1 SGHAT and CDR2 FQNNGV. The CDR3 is CASSLEETQYF. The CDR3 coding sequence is TGTGCCAGCAGCTTAGAAGAGACCCAGTACTTC.

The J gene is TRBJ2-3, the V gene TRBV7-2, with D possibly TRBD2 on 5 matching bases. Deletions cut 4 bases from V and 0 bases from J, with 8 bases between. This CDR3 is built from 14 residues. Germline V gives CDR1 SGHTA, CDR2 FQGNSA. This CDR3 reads CASSSDSSTDTQYF. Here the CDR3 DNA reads TGTGCCAGCAGCTCGGACTCAAGCACAGATACGCAGTATTTT.

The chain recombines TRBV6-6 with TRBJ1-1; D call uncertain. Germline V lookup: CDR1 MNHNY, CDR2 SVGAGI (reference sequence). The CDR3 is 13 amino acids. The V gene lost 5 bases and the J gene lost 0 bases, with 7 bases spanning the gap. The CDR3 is CASSLDMNTEAFF. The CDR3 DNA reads TGTGCCAGCAGTCTCGATATGAACACTGAAGCTTTCTTT.

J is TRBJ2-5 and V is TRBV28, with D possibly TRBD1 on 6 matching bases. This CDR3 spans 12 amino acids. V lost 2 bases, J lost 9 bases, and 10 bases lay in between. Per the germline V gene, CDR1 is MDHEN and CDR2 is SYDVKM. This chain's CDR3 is CASSLTRQAQYF. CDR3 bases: TGTGCCAGCAGTTTAACCCGACAGGCCCAGTACTTC.

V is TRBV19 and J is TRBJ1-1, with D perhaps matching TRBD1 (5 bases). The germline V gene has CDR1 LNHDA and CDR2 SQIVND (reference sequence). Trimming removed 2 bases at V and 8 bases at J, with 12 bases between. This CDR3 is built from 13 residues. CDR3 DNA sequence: TGTGCCAGTAGTATACGGGGGATAGGGGAAGCTTTCTTT. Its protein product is CASSIRGIGEAFF.

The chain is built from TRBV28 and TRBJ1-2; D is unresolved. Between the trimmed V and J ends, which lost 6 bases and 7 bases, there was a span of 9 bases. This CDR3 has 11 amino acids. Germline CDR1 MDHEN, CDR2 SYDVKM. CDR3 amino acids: CASSSVPGYTF. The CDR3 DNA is TGTGCCAGCAGCTCAGTCCCTGGCTACACCTTC.

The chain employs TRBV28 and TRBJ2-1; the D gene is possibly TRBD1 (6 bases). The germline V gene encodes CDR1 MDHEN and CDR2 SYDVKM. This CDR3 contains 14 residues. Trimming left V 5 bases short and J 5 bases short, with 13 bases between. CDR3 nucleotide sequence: TGTGCCAGCAGTAGGGGGAGTCGAAACAATGAGCAGTTCTTC. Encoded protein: CASSRGSRNNEQFF. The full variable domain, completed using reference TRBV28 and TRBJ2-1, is DVKVTQSSRYLVKRTGEKVFLECVQDMDHENMFWYRQDPGLGLRLIYFSYDVKMKEKGDIPEGYSVSREKKERFSLILESASTNQTSMYLCASSRGSRNNEQFFGPGTRLTVL.

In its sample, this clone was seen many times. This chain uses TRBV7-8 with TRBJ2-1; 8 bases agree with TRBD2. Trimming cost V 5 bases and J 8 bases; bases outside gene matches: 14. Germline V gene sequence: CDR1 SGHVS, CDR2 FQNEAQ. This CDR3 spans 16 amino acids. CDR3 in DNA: TGTGCCAGCAGCGCCCAATCAGCGGGAGTTGACTATGAGCAGTTCTTC. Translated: CASSAQSAGVDYEQFF.

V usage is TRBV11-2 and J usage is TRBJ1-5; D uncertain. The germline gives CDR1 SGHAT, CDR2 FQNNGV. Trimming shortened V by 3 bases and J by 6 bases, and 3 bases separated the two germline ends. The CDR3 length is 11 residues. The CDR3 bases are TGTGCCAGCAGCTTTCGTCAGCCCCAGCATTTT. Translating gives CASSFRQPQHF.

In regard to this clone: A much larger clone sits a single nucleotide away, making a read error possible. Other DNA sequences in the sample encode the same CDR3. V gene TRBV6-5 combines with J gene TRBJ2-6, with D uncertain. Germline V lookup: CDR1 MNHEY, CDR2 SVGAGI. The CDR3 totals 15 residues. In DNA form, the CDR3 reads TGCGCCAGCAGCTGGGCCGACTCTGGGGCCAACGTCCTGACTTTC. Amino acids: CASSWADSGANVLTF.

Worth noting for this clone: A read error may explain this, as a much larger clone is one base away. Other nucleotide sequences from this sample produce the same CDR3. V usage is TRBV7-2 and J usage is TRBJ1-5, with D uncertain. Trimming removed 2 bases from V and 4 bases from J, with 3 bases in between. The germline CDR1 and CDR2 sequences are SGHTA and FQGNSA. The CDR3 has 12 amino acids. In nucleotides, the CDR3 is TGTGCCAGCAGCTTAAATAATCAGCCCCAGCATTTT. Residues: CASSLNNQPQHF.

The CDR3 DNA follows: TGTGCCAGCAGCAACGCTAGGGGCTCTGCCGTCAATCAGCCCCAGCATTTT. Protein: CASSNARGSAVNQPQHF. The chain combines TRBV11-2 with TRBJ1-5; a possible D gene is TRBD1 (5 bases). Germline CDR1 and CDR2: SGHAT and FQNNGV. V dropped 5 bases and J dropped 3 bases, with 20 bases sitting between them. The CDR3 is made up of 17 amino acids. The whole variable domain, remainder taken from reference TRBV11-2 and TRBJ1-5, is EAGVAQSPRYKIIEKRQSVAFWCNPISGHATLYWYQQILGQGPKLLIQFQNNGVVDDSQLPKDRFSAERLKGVDSTLKIQPAKLEDSAVYLCASSNARGSAVNQPQHFGDGTRLSIL.

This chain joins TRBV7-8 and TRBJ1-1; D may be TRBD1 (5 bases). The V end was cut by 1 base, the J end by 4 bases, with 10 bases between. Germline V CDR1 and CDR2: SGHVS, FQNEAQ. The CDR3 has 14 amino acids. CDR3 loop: CASSLVMGTTEAFF. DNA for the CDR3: TGTGCCAGCAGCTTAGTTATGGGGACCACTGAAGCTTTCTTT.

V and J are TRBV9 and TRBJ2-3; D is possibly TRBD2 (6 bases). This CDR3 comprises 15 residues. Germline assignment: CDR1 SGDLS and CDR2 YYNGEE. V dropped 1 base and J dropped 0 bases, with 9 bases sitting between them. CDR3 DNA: TGTGCCAGCAGCGTAAGCGGGCTTAGCACAGATACGCAGTATTTT. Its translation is CASSVSGLSTDTQYF.